This TCR beta chain is drawn from a study of blood T cell repertoires in COVID-19. Looking at the study overall: PBMCs, B-cell-depleted T cells, or T cells were the source of the cDNA or gDNA that made up the material.

Clones were sequenced by immunoSEQ multiplex PCR, and TCRdb holds only the in-frame ones, with some missing. Here the sample spans over 250,000 clones, about four fifths being singletons. Enrolment of Seattle patients took place during active infection, and they were followed longitudinally. Sequencing was carried out using peripheral blood. The origin of this receptor is a human donor with COVID-19, enrolled during active disease. The donor label of this sample is uncertain.

The CDR3 DNA sequence: TGTGCCAGCAGCTTGGTTCAGTCTAATGAAAAACTGTTTTTT. Translation gives CASSLVQSNEKLFF. The chain couples TRBV5-6 to TRBJ1-4; D unresolved. This CDR3 region has 14 residues. V lost 0 bases and J 3 bases, leaving 6 bases between the germline ends. Germline-derived CDR1 and CDR2 are SGHDT and YYEEEE.